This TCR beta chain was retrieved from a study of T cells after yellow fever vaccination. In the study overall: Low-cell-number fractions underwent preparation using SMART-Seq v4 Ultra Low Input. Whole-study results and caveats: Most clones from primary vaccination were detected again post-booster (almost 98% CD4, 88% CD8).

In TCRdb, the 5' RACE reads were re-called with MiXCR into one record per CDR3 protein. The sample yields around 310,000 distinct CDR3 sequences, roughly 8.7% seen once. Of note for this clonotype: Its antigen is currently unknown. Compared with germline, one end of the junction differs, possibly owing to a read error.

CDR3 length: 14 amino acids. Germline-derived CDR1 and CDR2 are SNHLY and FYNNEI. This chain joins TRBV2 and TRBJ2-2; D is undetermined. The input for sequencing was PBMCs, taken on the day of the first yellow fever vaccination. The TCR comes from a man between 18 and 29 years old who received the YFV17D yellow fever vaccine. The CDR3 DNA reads TGTGCCAGCGTAGGAACCACGAACGCCGGGGAGCTGTTTTTT. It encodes CASVGTTNAGELFF.